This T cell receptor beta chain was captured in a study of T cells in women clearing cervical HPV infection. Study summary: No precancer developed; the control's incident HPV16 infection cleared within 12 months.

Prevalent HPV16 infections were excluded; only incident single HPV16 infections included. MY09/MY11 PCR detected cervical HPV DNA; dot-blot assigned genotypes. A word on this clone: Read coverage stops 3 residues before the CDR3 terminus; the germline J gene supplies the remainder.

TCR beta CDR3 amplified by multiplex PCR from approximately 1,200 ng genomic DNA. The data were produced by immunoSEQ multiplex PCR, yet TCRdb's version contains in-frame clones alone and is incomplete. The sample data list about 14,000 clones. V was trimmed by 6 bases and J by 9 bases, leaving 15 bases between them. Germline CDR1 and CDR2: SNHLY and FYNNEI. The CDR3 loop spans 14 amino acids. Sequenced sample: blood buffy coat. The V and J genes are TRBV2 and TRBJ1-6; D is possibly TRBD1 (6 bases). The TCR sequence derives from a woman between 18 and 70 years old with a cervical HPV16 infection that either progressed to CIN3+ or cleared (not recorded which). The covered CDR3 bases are TGTGCCAGCAGCCAACGGCAGGGGAGTTCACCC. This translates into CASSQRQGSSP. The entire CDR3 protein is CASSQRQGSSPLHF.